The 18 T cell receptor beta chains below were found in one sample sequenced in a study of blood T cell repertoires in COVID-19. Measured with immunoSEQ multiplex PCR; TCRdb has only the in-frame clones, and not every one. The sample holds 65,000 or so clones, approximately 84% seen once. Sequencing input: peripheral blood. The source is a human donor in a cohort sampled during active COVID-19.

This clone occurred a few times. This sequence joins TRBV6-1 and TRBJ1-6; TRBD1 matches 11 bases. The CDR3 loop spans 16 amino acids. Per germline, CDR1 MNHNS and CDR2 SASEGT. The J segment lost 6 bases and the V segment lost 4 bases, leaving 5 bases of the junction unmatched. The CDR3 region has the DNA TGTGCCAGCAGTGGACGGACAGGGGGCGGTAATTCACCCCTCCACTTT. It translates to CASSGRTGGGNSPLHF.

The J gene is TRBJ2-1, the V gene TRBV5-6; D perhaps matches TRBD1 (6 bases). The CDR3 sequence is 13 residues long. The V gene's germline CDR1 is SGHDT and CDR2 YYEEEE. V lost 7 bases and J 4 bases, leaving 12 bases between the germline ends. CDR3 DNA: TGTGCCAGCGGGCTGGACAGTTACAATGAGCAGTTCTTC. Translated: CASGLDSYNEQFF.

This chain connects TRBV5-4 to TRBJ2-1; 8 bases are a match to TRBD2. Germline CDR1 reads SGHNT; CDR2 reads YYREEE (reference sequence). Trimming at V came to 3 bases and at J to 5 bases, leaving 4 bases not matched to a gene. This CDR3 spans 14 amino acids. In DNA, the CDR3 is TGTGCCAGCAGCTCGGGACTAGGTAACAATGAGCAGTTCTTC. Amino acid sequence: CASSSGLGNNEQFF.

The chain employs TRBV15 and TRBJ2-1; 9 bases agree with TRBD2. With V trimmed by 4 bases and J by 10 bases, 11 bases remained unmatched. Germline CDR1 LNHNV, CDR2 YYDKDF (reference sequence). The CDR3 has 15 amino acids. The CDR3 is CATSTDRLAAREQFF. DNA for the CDR3: TGTGCCACCAGCACCGACCGACTAGCGGCAAGAGAGCAGTTCTTC.

The genes are TRBV7-2 and TRBJ1-3; D unresolved. The V end lost 1 base, the J end lost 0 bases, and 7 bases lay between the germline ends. This CDR3 spans 15 amino acids. Germline CDR1 reads SGHTA; CDR2 reads FQGNSA. The CDR3 DNA sequence: TGTGCCAGCAGCTTAGTGGCAGACTCTGGAAACACCATATATTTT. Amino acid sequence: CASSLVADSGNTIYF.

The rearrangement uses TRBV18 and TRBJ1-5; possibly TRBD1 for D (6 bases). The CDR3 totals 14 residues. The V gene lost 2 bases and the J gene lost 9 bases, with 14 bases spanning the gap. Germline CDR1 and CDR2: KGHSH and LQKENI. The CDR3 nucleotides read TGTGCCAGCTCACCAGGTTACAGGGATGCGCCCCAGCATTTT. This encodes CASSPGYRDAPQHF.

The chain recombines TRBV5-1 with TRBJ2-2, with no clear D. CDR3 length equals 16 residues. Trimming left V 1 base short and J 0 bases short, with 10 bases between. Per the germline V gene, CDR1 is SGHRS and CDR2 is YFSETQ. The CDR3 reads CASSLLVSANTGELFF. The CDR3 DNA sequence: TGCGCCAGCAGCTTGCTCGTTTCCGCGAACACCGGGGAGCTGTTTTTT.

This clone was observed once. This chain uses TRBV5-4 with TRBJ2-7; 8 bases are shared with TRBD1. This CDR3 has 16 amino acids. Trimming removed 4 bases from V and 3 bases from J; junction bases left unmatched: 12. Germline CDR1 is SGHNT and CDR2 is YYREEE (reference sequence). The CDR3: CASSPPPGQGRYEQYF. DNA for the CDR3: TGTGCCAGCAGCCCGCCCCCCGGACAGGGCCGCTACGAGCAGTACTTC.

The V and J genes are TRBV18 and TRBJ2-2; TRBD1 matches 11 bases. With V trimmed by 3 bases and J by 6 bases, 6 bases remained unmatched. This CDR3 is 16 amino acids long. Germline-derived CDR1 and CDR2 are KGHSH and LQKENI. DNA of the CDR3: TGTGCCAGCTCACCCAACCGGGACAGGGGGTCCGGGGAGCTGTTTTTT. It specifies CASSPNRDRGSGELFF.

This chain connects TRBV14 to TRBJ2-7, with 7 positions matching TRBD1. The V gene end was trimmed by 4 bases and the J gene end by 6 bases; junction bases not matched to a gene: 6. The CDR3 is made up of 13 amino acids. Per the germline V gene, CDR1 is SGHDN and CDR2 is FVKESK. CDR3: CASSPQGLGEQYF. DNA of the CDR3: TGTGCCAGCAGCCCACAGGGGTTGGGCGAGCAGTACTTC. The full variable domain, with the rest looked up from reference TRBV14 and TRBJ2-7, is EAGVTQFPSHSVIEKGQTVTLRCDPISGHDNLYWYRRVMGKEIKFLLHFVKESKQDESGMPNNRFLAERTGGTYSTLKVQPAELEDSGVYFCASSPQGLGEQYFGPGTRLTVT.

V usage is TRBV7-7 and J usage is TRBJ2-7, with 9 bases identical to TRBD1. The CDR3 sequence is 15 residues long. J was trimmed by 4 bases and V by 1 base; bases with no gene match: 5. Germline values: CDR1 SSHAT, CDR2 FNYEAQ (reference sequence). The CDR3 reads CASSLGPGQGYEQYF. The CDR3 DNA follows: TGTGCCAGCAGCTTAGGCCCGGGACAGGGTTACGAGCAGTACTTC. The variable domain in full, with the rest retrieved from reference TRBV7-7 and TRBJ2-7, is GAGVSQSPRYKVTKRGQDVTLRCDPISSHATLYWYQQALGQGPEFLTYFNYEAQPDKSGLPSDRFSAERPEGSISTLTIQRTEQRDSAMYRCASSLGPGQGYEQYFGPGTRLTVT.

This sequence joins TRBV6-5 and TRBJ2-7, with TRBD2 matching over 8 bases. This CDR3 has 15 amino acids. V trimming: 7 bases; J trimming: 2 bases; junction bases outside the gene matches: 10. Looked up from germline, CDR1 is MNHEY and CDR2 is SVGAGI. The CDR3 is CASIGAGRGAYEQYF. DNA of the CDR3: TGTGCCAGCATCGGAGCCGGGAGGGGTGCCTACGAGCAGTACTTC.

The gene calls are TRBV5-5 and TRBJ1-5; 7 nucleotides line up with TRBD1. The germline V gene has CDR1 SGHKS and CDR2 YYEKEE (reference sequence). Losses at the gene ends were 2 bases for V and 6 bases for J; bases not matched to a gene: 5. The CDR3 contains 14 residues. Written as DNA, the CDR3 is TGTGCCAGCAGCTTAACAGGGGTTATTCAGCCCCAGCATTTT. Translating it yields CASSLTGVIQPQHF. Variable domain in full (rest from reference TRBV5-5 and TRBJ1-5): DAGVTQSPTHLIKTRGQQVTLRCSPISGHKSVSWYQQVLGQGPQFIFQYYEKEERGRGNFPDRFSARQFPNYSSELNVNALLLGDSALYLCASSLTGVIQPQHFGDGTRLSIL.

As for this clone: The sample carries other DNA sequences with the same CDR3. V usage is TRBV5-1 and J usage is TRBJ2-7, with 8 positions matching TRBD1. The J segment lost 4 bases and the V segment lost 5 bases, leaving 5 bases of the junction unmatched. Germline assignment: CDR1 SGHRS and CDR2 YFSETQ. This CDR3 spans 13 amino acids. The CDR3 loop reads CASRVTGDYEQYF. The CDR3 coding sequence is TGCGCCAGCAGGGTGACAGGGGATTACGAGCAGTACTTC.

V is TRBV4-3 and J is TRBJ2-7; D may be TRBD1 (5 bases). There are 16 residues in the CDR3. V was cut by 0 bases and J by 3 bases, with 15 bases left in between. Germline V gene lookup returns CDR1 LGHNA and CDR2 YSLEER. The CDR3 protein is CASSQDLTGGHYEQYF. CDR3 in DNA: TGCGCCAGCAGCCAAGATCTAACAGGCGGACACTACGAGCAGTACTTC.

The genes are TRBV27 and TRBJ2-7; the match to TRBD2 covers 13 bases. The V gene end was trimmed by 5 bases and the J gene end by 5 bases; junction bases not matched to a gene: 15. The CDR3 is 18 amino acids. The germline V gene has CDR1 MNHEY and CDR2 SMNVEV (reference sequence). CDR3 protein: CASSPPGVTSGRLDEQYF. CDR3 coding DNA: TGTGCCAGCAGTCCTCCAGGGGTGACTAGCGGGAGGCTCGACGAGCAGTACTTC.

The rearrangement links TRBV12-5 to TRBJ2-1; TRBD2 matches 7 bases. From germline, CDR1 is LGHNT and CDR2 FRNRAP. The CDR3 covers 14 residues. Losses at the gene ends were 4 bases for V and 7 bases for J; bases not matched to a gene: 7. CDR3 sequence: CASGSAGVSNEQFF. DNA for the CDR3: TGTGCTAGTGGTTCCGCGGGAGTCTCGAATGAGCAGTTCTTC.

This clone was observed a few times. The chain uses TRBV7-8 and TRBJ1-5; 7 bases are shared with TRBD1. V lost 5 bases, J lost 0 bases, and 10 bases stayed unmatched. Germline-derived CDR1 and CDR2 are SGHVS and FQNEAQ. This CDR3 has 17 residues. The CDR3: CASSITGVGSSNQPQHF. The CDR3 region has the DNA TGTGCCAGCAGCATTACAGGGGTCGGTAGTAGCAATCAGCCCCAGCATTTT.